This T cell receptor beta chain was captured by sequencing in a study of blood T cell repertoires in COVID-19 (dated by TCRdb to between 2020 and 2021). About the study as a whole: Samples from collaborators originated in the United States, Italy and Spain and spanned both the acute and convalescent phases of COVID-19. The material from the prospective study consisted of cDNA or gDNA derived from T cells, B-cell-depleted T cells, or PBMCs. Where available, HLA class I and class II types were obtained from metadata supplied by the sample provider rather than from assay-based typing. A freely available public database, intended as a resource for researchers studying the immune response to SARS-CoV-2, is where the repertoires were released. The samples were drawn from two sources: the first 160 participants of the ongoing ImmuneRACE study, and fewer than 1,500 subjects contributed by 6 global collaborators. Deeply sampled blood TCRbeta repertoires from subjects exposed to, actively infected with, or recovered from COVID-19 were included in the dataset. The sample metadata nearly always contained a de-identified subject ID, COVID-19 status, age in years and sex. Broad study findings and their caveats: How much clinical and demographic metadata was included differed by source and by participant, and the metadata was provided uncurated.

One collaborating source in Seattle enrolled patients during active infection and followed them longitudinally through the course of disease. Whole blood was collected in K2EDTA tubes by collaborating institutions according to the institutions' own protocols. For TCRbeta analysis, collaborators shipped samples as frozen whole blood, isolated PBMCs, or DNA extracted from either of those sample types. Of note for this clone: No cognate antigen has been identified for it. The input lacks base qualities; no much larger clone sits a single base away.

TCRbeta CDR3 regions were amplified from genomic DNA by means of the immunoSEQ Assay, a bias-controlled multiplex PCR. The authors' analysis ran thus. The number of nucleated cells in each sample was estimated by amplification of reference gene primers within the assay. Sequence reads were collapsed and filtered to measure the absolute abundance of every unique TCRbeta CDR3 rearrangement. For each sample, productive Simpson clonality was calculated as the square root of Simpson's diversity index across productive rearrangements. The immuneACCESS repertoire file appears here via TCRdb, limited to in-frame rearrangements. These files lack a portion of the clones; in checked studies, under half of the deficit traces to unresolved V genes, and the cause of the others is not known. V, J and clone size derive from that table, while D and trimming were established from the DNA sequence. Across this sample there are roughly 88,000 clones, with about 83% seen only once. The top ten clonotypes cover approximately 20% of the sample.

The cysteine opens and the phenylalanine closes a CDR3 of 13 amino acids. The only DNA kept is the CDR3, 39 bases in frame from the first base. Sequences SGHTA (CDR1) and FQGNSA (CDR2) are obtained from the germline V gene. Trimming takes 7 bases from V and 4 bases from J, and the germline ends sit 13 bases apart. The sample was peripheral blood. The rearranged chain carries TRBV7-2 and TRBJ1-1; there is no confident call for the D gene. This TCR was recovered from an older woman with COVID-19, enrolled during active disease. The CDR3 protein is CASNRRGSTEAFF. At the DNA level, the sequence is TGTGCCAGCAACCGCCGAGGTAGCACTGAAGCTTTCTTT.